What follows is one T cell receptor beta chain and its context. This specimen belongs to a study of blood T cell repertoires in COVID-19. This study enrolled people aged about 18 to 100 from around 26 US geographic areas. Within 2 weeks of study entry, exposed participants had contacted a PCR-confirmed or clinician-diagnosed COVID-19 case. CDR1 and CDR2 (germline): SGHRS, YFSETQ. The CDR3 sequence is 11 residues long. The germline V and J ends were trimmed by 2 bases and 6 bases, with 4 bases remaining between them. The repertoire was sequenced with immunoSEQ multiplex PCR; TCRdb's copy has only in-frame clones and lacks some. The sample has about 430,000 clones, around nine tenths seen once.

The TCR comes from a woman between 18 and 30 years old who had been exposed to COVID-19. The chain joins TRBV5-1 to TRBJ2-3; no clear D. Specimen: PBMCs or T cells enriched from blood (not recorded which). The CDR3 region has the DNA TGCGCCAGCAGCTTCGGGGATACGCAGTATTTT. Its protein is CASSFGDTQYF. The entire variable domain, with the rest obtained from reference TRBV5-1 and TRBJ2-3, is as follows: KAGVTQTPRYLIKTRGQQVTLSCSPISGHRSVSWYQQTPGQGLQFLFEYFSETQRNKGNFPGRFSGRQFSNSRSEMNVSTLELGDSALYLCASSFGDTQYFGPGTRLTVL.